Presented here are 18 T cell receptor beta chains from one specimen sequenced in a study of shared clonotypes between healthy human individuals. Clones were read by immunoSEQ multiplex PCR, and TCRdb kept only the in-frame ones, dropping some. The sample consists of 950,000 to 1,100,000 clones, about 75% of them appearing once. The sample comprised memory CD4+ T cells sorted from blood. Subset denoted: CD45RA-negative fraction. These receptors all come from a young man in good health.

The V gene is TRBV5-6, the J gene TRBJ2-7; 7 bases match TRBD1. V shed 5 bases, J shed 2 bases, and the junction held 10 bases outside the gene matches. The CDR3 consists of 15 residues. Per the germline V gene, CDR1 is SGHDT and CDR2 is YYEEEE. Here the CDR3 reads CASSLGTGQPYEQYF. CDR3 bases: TGTGCCAGCAGTTTAGGCACGGGACAGCCCTACGAGCAGTACTTC.

The chain has TRBV28 and TRBJ2-7; 12 bases are a match to TRBD1. Germline assignment: CDR1 MDHEN and CDR2 SYDVKM. V lost 3 bases, J lost 0 bases, and 6 bases stayed unmatched. CDR3 length equals 17 residues. The DNA of the CDR3 is TGTGCCAGCAGTTTGTGGGACAGGGGGCTCAGCTCCTACGAGCAGTACTTC. This translates into CASSLWDRGLSSYEQYF.

The rearrangement links TRBV5-5 to TRBJ2-3; D gene unclear. The V and J ends lost 2 bases and 0 bases respectively, with 4 bases between them. In germline, CDR1 is SGHKS, CDR2 YYEKEE (reference sequence). This CDR3 is 13 amino acids long. CDR3 sequence: CASSFPSTDTQYF. As DNA, the CDR3 is TGTGCCAGCAGCTTCCCTAGCACAGATACGCAGTATTTT.

The rearrangement joins TRBV11-3 to TRBJ2-1, with 12 bases that match TRBD2. Germline assignment: CDR1 SGHNT and CDR2 YENEEA. V lost 1 base and J lost 9; bases outside the gene matches: 4. CDR3 length: 15 amino acids. CDR3 sequence reads: CASSLGLAGVGEQFF. CDR3 nucleotides: TGTGCCAGCAGCTTAGGACTAGCGGGAGTTGGTGAGCAGTTCTTC. The full variable domain, rest sourced from reference TRBV11-3 and TRBJ2-1, is EAGVVQSPRYKIIEKKQPVAFWCNPISGHNTLYWYLQNLGQGPELLIRYENEEAVDDSQLPKDRFSAERLKGVDSTLKIQPAELGDSAVYLCASSLGLAGVGEQFFGPGTRLTVL.

The chain is built from TRBV12-5 and TRBJ1-5, with 7 bases fitting TRBD1. J was trimmed by 4 bases and V by 0 bases; bases with no gene match: 6. This CDR3 has 16 residues. CDR1 and CDR2 (germline): LGHNT, FRNRAP. CDR3 region: CASGLVLGTVNQPQHF. The CDR3, as DNA: TGTGCTAGTGGTTTGGTACTGGGGACAGTAAATCAGCCCCAGCATTTT. The full variable domain, with the rest looked up from reference TRBV12-5 and TRBJ1-5, is DARVTQTPRHKVTEMGQEVTMRCQPILGHNTVFWYRQTMMQGLELLAYFRNRAPLDDSGMPKDRFSAEMPDATLATLKIQPSEPRDSAVYFCASGLVLGTVNQPQHFGDGTRLSIL.

The chain recombines TRBV5-6 with TRBJ1-2, with D uncertain. The CDR3 is 14 amino acids. V gave up 0 bases and J gave up 5 bases, with 11 bases separating them. Looked up from germline, CDR1 is SGHDT and CDR2 is YYEEEE. For the CDR3, the DNA is TGTGCCAGCAGCTTGGCCAGGTTGCTGTATGGCTACACCTTC. Translation gives CASSLARLLYGYTF.

The chain combines TRBV7-2 with TRBJ1-1; D remains ambiguous. V dropped 0 bases and J dropped 0 bases, with 11 bases sitting between them. Germline CDR1 reads SGHTA; CDR2 reads FQGNSA. The CDR3 consists of 16 residues. The CDR3 DNA sequence: TGTGCCAGCAGCTTAGCGCTAAACAGAGTGAACACTGAAGCTTTCTTT. Encoded protein: CASSLALNRVNTEAFF.

This clone was seen more than once but under ten times. Other DNA sequences from this sample encode an identical CDR3 as well. The chain links TRBV27 to TRBJ1-6, with 7 bases that match TRBD1. In germline, CDR1 is MNHEY, CDR2 SMNVEV (reference sequence). V trimming: 6 bases; J trimming: 10 bases; junction bases outside the gene matches: 9. This CDR3 contains 14 residues. CDR3 residues: CASRPDRENSPLHF. The CDR3 DNA is TGTGCCAGCAGACCTGACAGGGAGAACTCACCCCTCCACTTT.

This clone was found a few times. The genes are TRBV5-1 and TRBJ1-6; perhaps TRBD1 as D (5 bases). Trimming removed 4 bases from V and 9 bases from J, with 20 bases in between. This CDR3 has 16 amino acids. Germline CDR1 is SGHRS and CDR2 is YFSETQ. This CDR3 reads CASSPSQRGSVSPLHF. The DNA for the CDR3 is TGCGCCAGCAGCCCTTCCCAGCGGGGCTCGGTTTCACCCCTCCACTTT.

J is TRBJ2-7 and V is TRBV5-1, with D hard to call. The length of the CDR3 is 14 residues. V was trimmed by 2 bases and J by 0 bases, leaving 9 bases between them. CDR1 and CDR2 from the germline V gene are SGHRS and YFSETQ. The DNA of the CDR3 is TGCGCCAGCAGCTTCGCGTTGGACTCCTACGAGCAGTACTTC. Amino acids: CASSFALDSYEQYF.

J is TRBJ2-7 and V is TRBV5-1, with a possible D match to TRBD1 (6 bases). Germline lookup yields CDR1 SGHRS and CDR2 YFSETQ. This CDR3 is built from 12 residues. Trimming cost V 4 bases and J 5 bases, with 10 bases left between them. The chain's CDR3 is CASSKQGDEQYF. CDR3 coding DNA: TGCGCCAGCAGCAAACAGGGAGACGAGCAGTACTTC.

The chain has TRBV7-9 and TRBJ2-3; 9 nucleotides agree with TRBD2. Per the germline V gene, CDR1 is SEHNR and CDR2 is FQNEAQ (reference sequence). The CDR3 runs 15 residues. The V segment lost 4 bases and the J segment 7 bases; nucleotides outside the gene matches: 9. CDR3 loop: CASSSQAGGGYTQYF. The CDR3 DNA reads as TGTGCCAGCAGCTCCCAAGCGGGGGGAGGTTATACGCAGTATTTT. The entire variable domain, with the rest obtained from reference TRBV7-9 and TRBJ2-3, is as follows: DTGVSQNPRHKITKRGQNVTFRCDPISEHNRLYWYRQTLGQGPEFLTYFQNEAQLEKSRLLSDRFSAERPKGSFSTLEIQRTEQGDSAMYLCASSSQAGGGYTQYFGPGTRLTVL.

The CDR3 spells CASSLLPGGPETQYF. In DNA form, the CDR3 reads TGTGCCAGCAGCTTACTTCCGGGAGGGCCGGAGACCCAGTACTTC. This chain uses TRBV7-8 with TRBJ2-5, with 8 bases lining up with TRBD2. J lost 5 bases, V lost 2 bases, and 7 bases had no gene match. CDR3 size: 15 residues. The germline V gene has CDR1 SGHVS and CDR2 FQNEAQ.

Comments on this clone: Other DNA sequences in the same sample also yield this CDR3. The genes are TRBV11-2 and TRBJ2-7, with D possibly TRBD1 on 6 matching bases. Trimming took off 0 bases at V and 7 bases at J, with 10 bases between the two ends. CDR3 length: 13 residues. The germline gives CDR1 SGHAT, CDR2 FQNNGV. The CDR3 DNA reads as TGTGCCAGCAGCTTAGACAGGGGCTCGGAGCAGTACTTC. Amino acids: CASSLDRGSEQYF.

Note on this clone: Other DNA sequences from this sample encode an identical CDR3 as well. This chain links TRBV6-1 with TRBJ2-7; no clear D gene. The CDR3 contains 12 residues. Germline-derived CDR1 and CDR2 are MNHNS and SASEGT. The ends were cut back, 6 bases at V and 2 bases at J, with 8 bases in the middle. Here the CDR3 DNA reads TGTGCCAGCAGCCCCGGACCCTACGAGCAGTACTTC. This encodes CASSPGPYEQYF.

The chain recombines TRBV10-3 with TRBJ1-4; the match to TRBD1 covers 9 bases. This CDR3 has 14 residues. Germline values: CDR1 ENHRY, CDR2 SYGVKD. V was pared by 4 bases and J by 8 bases, with 5 bases of the junction left unmatched. CDR3 nucleotides: TGTGCCATCAGTGGGACCGGGACAGGGGAAAAACTGTTTTTT. This sequence encodes CAISGTGTGEKLFF.

V and J are TRBV30 and TRBJ1-3; D ambiguous. Trimming left V 0 bases short and J 4 bases short, with 7 bases between. This CDR3 contains 13 residues. Looked up from germline, CDR1 is GTSNPN and CDR2 is SVGIG (reference sequence). CDR3 region: CAWSVSRGNTIYF. The CDR3 DNA reads as TGTGCCTGGAGTGTGTCTAGAGGAAACACCATATATTTT.

This chain joins TRBV6-1 and TRBJ2-7, with a weak D call TRBD2 (6 bases). The germline V gene encodes CDR1 MNHNS and CDR2 SASEGT. V gave up 6 bases and J gave up 7 bases, with 10 bases separating them. The CDR3 is 11 amino acids. CDR3 loop: CASRDYGEQYF. DNA of the CDR3: TGTGCCAGCAGGGACTACGGGGAGCAGTACTTC.